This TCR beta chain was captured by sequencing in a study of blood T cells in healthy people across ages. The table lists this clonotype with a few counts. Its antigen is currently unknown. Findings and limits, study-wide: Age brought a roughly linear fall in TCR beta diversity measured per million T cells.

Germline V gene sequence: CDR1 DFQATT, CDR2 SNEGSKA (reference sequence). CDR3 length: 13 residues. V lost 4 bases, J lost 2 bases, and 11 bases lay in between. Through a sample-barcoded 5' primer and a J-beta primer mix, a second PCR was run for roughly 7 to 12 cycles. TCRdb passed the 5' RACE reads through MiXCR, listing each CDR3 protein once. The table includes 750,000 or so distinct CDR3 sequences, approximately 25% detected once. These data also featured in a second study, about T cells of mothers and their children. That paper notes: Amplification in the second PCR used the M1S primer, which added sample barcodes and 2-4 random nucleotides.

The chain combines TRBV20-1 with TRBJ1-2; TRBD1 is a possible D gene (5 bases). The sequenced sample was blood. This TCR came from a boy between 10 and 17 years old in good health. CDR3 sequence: CSAKDTENYGYTF. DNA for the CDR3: TGCAGTGCTAAGGACACTGAAAACTATGGCTACACCTTC.